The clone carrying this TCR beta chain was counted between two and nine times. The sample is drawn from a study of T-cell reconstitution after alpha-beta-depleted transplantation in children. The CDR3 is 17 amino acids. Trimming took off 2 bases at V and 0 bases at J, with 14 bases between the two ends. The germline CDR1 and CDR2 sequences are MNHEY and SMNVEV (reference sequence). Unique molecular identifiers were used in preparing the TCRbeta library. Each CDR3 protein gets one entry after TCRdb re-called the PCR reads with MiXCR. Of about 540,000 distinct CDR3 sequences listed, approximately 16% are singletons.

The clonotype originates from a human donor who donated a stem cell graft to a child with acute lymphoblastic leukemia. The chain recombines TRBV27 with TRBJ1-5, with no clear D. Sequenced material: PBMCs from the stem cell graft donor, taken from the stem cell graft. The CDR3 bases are TGTGCCAGCAGTTTAGCCTCCGGGCCCTATAGCAATCAGCCCCAGCATTTT. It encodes CASSLASGPYSNQPQHF.